Listed below are T cell receptor beta chains from one sample, sequenced in a study of blood T cells in healthy people across ages. Each CDR3 protein is one row after TCRdb ran MiXCR on the 5' RACE reads. The sample carries 540,000 or so distinct CDR3 sequences, 45% to 55% recorded once. Specimen: blood. The receptors were sampled from an older man in good health. Both conserved end residues are part of each CDR3. The order of the fields is J gene, clone size, D gene, V gene, CDR3 protein, CDR3 DNA. D genes are given only for firm matches. The size of a clone is reported for some rows only, either as once, few or many, or as a class for expanded clones.

TRBJ2-1	-	-	TRBV11-2	CASSLGTRYEQFF	TGTGCCAGCAGCTTAGGAACACGGTATGAGCAGTTCTTC
TRBJ2-3	-	TRBD1	TRBV7-9	CASSHGTGGRDTQYF	TGTGCCAGCAGCCATGGGACAGGGGGCAGGGATACGCAGTATTTT
TRBJ1-6	-	TRBD1	TRBV6-6	CASSRPWTGDSPLHF	TGTGCCAGCAGTCGACCCTGGACAGGGGATTCACCCCTCCACTTT
TRBJ2-1	-	TRBD2	TRBV20-1	CSARDMVAGWDEQFF	TGCAGTGCTAGAGATATGGTAGCGGGGTGGGATGAGCAGTTCTTC
TRBJ1-6	few	TRBD1	TRBV7-9	CASSLAGTGGLNSPLHF	TGTGCCAGCAGCTTAGCTGGGACAGGGGGGTTGAATTCACCCCTCCACTTT
TRBJ2-1	-	-	TRBV9	CASSPTGGVPNNEQFF	TGTGCCAGCAGCCCAACCGGTGGCGTTCCCAACAATGAGCAGTTCTTC
TRBJ2-7	few	-	TRBV11-1	CASSSRDHLWEQYF	TGTGCCAGCAGCTCTCGTGATCATCTCTGGGAGCAGTACTTC
TRBJ1-1	-	TRBD1	TRBV4-1	CASSQGQGNTEAFF	TGCGCCAGCAGCCAAGGACAGGGCAACACTGAAGCTTTCTTT
TRBJ2-6	-	-	TRBV7-9	CASSLRVSGANVLTF	TGTGCCAGCAGCTTACGGGTCTCTGGGGCCAACGTCCTGACTTTC
TRBJ2-5	-	-	TRBV3-1	CASSPRGALGETQYF	TGTGCCAGCAGCCCGCGAGGAGCTCTCGGGGAGACCCAGTACTTC
TRBJ1-2	-	-	TRBV20-1	CTAPREGPGYTF	TGCACCGCGCCCCGTGAGGGGCCTGGCTACACCTTC
TRBJ2-3	once	-	TRBV6-2/TRBV6-3	CASSFNRPALGFRTDTQYF	TGTGCCAGCAGTTTTAACAGGCCCGCTTTAGGATTTCGAACGGATACGCAGTATTTT
TRBJ2-7	-	-	TRBV2	CASSANSLPSIDEQYF	TGTGCCAGCAGTGCGAACAGTCTCCCTTCTATCGACGAGCAGTACTTC
TRBJ1-1	many	-	TRBV6-6	CASSYDLDRATEAFF	TGTGCCAGCAGTTACGATCTAGACAGAGCCACTGAAGCTTTCTTT
TRBJ1-2	few	-	TRBV9	CASSVVGYGYTF	TGTGCCAGCAGCGTAGTGGGATATGGCTACACCTTC
TRBJ1-2	-	-	TRBV6-2/TRBV6-3	CASSPSVGGYTF	TGTGCCAGCAGCCCTTCTGTTGGCGGCTACACCTTC
TRBJ2-1	-	TRBD2	TRBV7-2	CASSLIWREAPSWEQFF	TGTGCCAGCAGCTTAATCTGGCGGGAGGCCCCATCATGGGAGCAGTTCTTC
TRBJ2-1	-	-	TRBV7-2	CASSLLGAYNEQFF	TGTGCCAGCAGCCTTCTAGGGGCCTACAATGAGCAGTTCTTC
TRBJ1-2	-	-	TRBV4-3	CASSQVQGAYGYTF	TGCGCCAGCAGCCAAGTACAGGGCGCCTATGGCTACACCTTC
TRBJ2-5	-	TRBD2	TRBV20-1	CSAADEAGGETQYF	TGCAGTGCTGCTGATGAAGCGGGAGGGGAGACCCAGTACTTC
TRBJ1-2	-	-	TRBV20-1	CSATDRQLNYGYTF	TGCAGTGCCACTGACAGACAACTTAACTATGGCTACACCTTC
TRBJ2-1	few	-	TRBV4-3	CASSQEGVGWNEQFF	TGCGCCAGCAGCCAAGAGGGAGTGGGCTGGAATGAGCAGTTCTTC
TRBJ2-1	-	TRBD2	TRBV7-3	CASSLLAGGSSYNEQFF	TGTGCCAGCAGCTTACTAGCGGGAGGCAGCTCCTACAATGAGCAGTTCTTC
TRBJ2-5	-	TRBD1	TRBV7-9	CASSLAMGQNQETQYF	TGTGCCAGCAGCTTAGCGATGGGACAGAACCAAGAGACCCAGTACTTC
TRBJ2-7	-	TRBD2	TRBV18	CASSPRASGGLYEQYF	TGTGCCAGCTCACCACGGGCTAGCGGAGGCCTCTACGAGCAGTACTTC
TRBJ2-3	-	-	TRBV4-1	CASSPQKGRGTDTQYF	TGCGCCAGCAGCCCCCAAAAAGGCAGGGGCACAGATACGCAGTATTTT
TRBJ2-5	few	-	TRBV28	CASSIRQSQETQYF	TGTGCCAGCAGTATAAGACAGTCCCAAGAGACCCAGTACTTC
TRBJ2-6	once	-	TRBV4-3	CASSQDPSGNGANVLTF	TGCGCCAGCAGCCAAGATCCATCTGGAAATGGGGCCAACGTCCTGACTTTC
TRBJ2-7	many	-	TRBV6-5	CASSRAGTGYEQYF	TGTGCCAGCTCACGGGCAGGAACCGGATACGAGCAGTACTTC
TRBJ2-3	-	-	TRBV11-2	CAGSSGSATQYF	TGTGCCGGCAGCTCCGGATCTGCTACGCAGTATTTT
TRBJ2-5	once	-	TRBV7-8	CASSKGPKQETQYF	TGTGCCAGCAGCAAAGGACCGAAGCAAGAGACCCAGTACTTC
TRBJ2-7	-	TRBD1	TRBV30	CAWSGTGREQYF	TGTGCCTGGAGTGGGACAGGCCGCGAGCAGTACTTC
TRBJ1-4	-	-	TRBV5-4	CASSLDLGSTNEKLFF	TGTGCCAGCAGCTTGGATTTAGGGAGTACTAATGAAAAACTGTTTTTT
TRBJ2-4	-	TRBD2	TRBV11-3	CASSRRGAGGAKNIQYF	TGTGCCAGCAGCAGACGCGGGGCGGGAGGGGCCAAAAACATTCAGTACTTC
TRBJ2-1	-	-	TRBV6-6	CASSSAGWSYNEQFF	TGTGCCAGCAGTTCCGCGGGTTGGTCCTACAATGAGCAGTTCTTC
TRBJ2-7	-	TRBD2	TRBV20-1	CSASPGTSGSNEQYF	TGCAGTGCTAGCCCCGGGACTAGCGGGAGCAACGAGCAGTACTTC
TRBJ2-5	-	TRBD2	TRBV7-3	CASSLTSGTHETQYF	TGTGCCAGCAGCTTGACTAGCGGGACCCACGAGACCCAGTACTTC
TRBJ1-4	-	TRBD1	TRBV5-1	CASSLATGTGGEKLFF	TGCGCCAGCAGCTTGGCTACCGGGACAGGGGGCGAAAAACTGTTTTTT
TRBJ1-1	-	-	TRBV7-9	CASSLPREKNTEAFF	TGTGCCAGCAGCTTACCCCGGGAAAAGAACACTGAAGCTTTCTTT
TRBJ1-5	few	-	TRBV2	CASSGAGGNQPQHF	TGTGCCAGCAGTGGGGCAGGGGGCAATCAGCCCCAGCATTTT